This TCR beta chain was captured by sequencing in a study of blood T cell repertoires in COVID-19. Trimming took off 6 bases at V and 3 bases at J, with 15 bases between the two ends. The CDR3 consists of 15 residues. Germline CDR1 reads MNHEY; CDR2 reads SVGAGI. Libraries were prepared by immunoSEQ multiplex PCR; TCRdb keeps only in-frame clonotypes and omits some of them. The sample yields fewer than 120,000 clones, more than 75% seen once. This clonotype was sampled from a woman in her fifties or sixties with acute or convalescent COVID-19. The material sequenced was peripheral blood. This sequence joins TRBV6-5 and TRBJ2-1; D gene uncertain. CDR3 sequence: CASSSTRLLYNEQFF. As DNA, the CDR3 is TGTGCCAGCAGCTCTACCCGACTCCTCTACAATGAGCAGTTCTTC.